This T cell receptor beta chain was identified in a study of vaccination and CD4 T cells after COVID-19. In the study overall: With a range of 35 to 161, the median interval from diagnosis to drawing post-COVID samples was approximately 91 days.

As for treatment: roughly ten-day PBMC culture with coronavirus spike peptide pools or control peptides (ViraFEST assay). Per-well cultures of two million PBMCs received around 9.9 IU/ml IL-2 and approximately 10 ug/ml peptide pools. By sample share, this clonotype is medium-sized. The antigen is not known. General observations from the study: Spike mono-reactive status applied to 304 of 307 vaccine-specific clones in convalescent patients.

This CDR3 contains 15 residues. V gave up 4 bases and J gave up 3 bases, with 16 bases separating them. From germline, CDR1 is SEHNR and CDR2 FQNEAQ (reference sequence). Oncomine TCR Beta short-read sequencing was applied to DNA from cultured CD4+ T cells. CD4+ T cells were cultured, and genomic DNA was extracted from them. Using its own MiXCR run on the PCR reads, TCRdb lists one record per CDR3 protein. Here the sample spans 4,500 or so distinct CDR3 sequences, 20% to 25% being singletons. The chain uses TRBV7-9 and TRBJ2-7, with D perhaps matching TRBD1 or TRBD2 (5 bases each). This clonotype was sampled from a human donor who had recovered from COVID-19. Sample: CD4+ T cells from blood, cultured in vitro. The CDR3 DNA is TGTGCCAGCAGCTGGGACCTACGAGGGGACTACGAGCAGTACTTC. The encoded protein is CASSWDLRGDYEQYF.